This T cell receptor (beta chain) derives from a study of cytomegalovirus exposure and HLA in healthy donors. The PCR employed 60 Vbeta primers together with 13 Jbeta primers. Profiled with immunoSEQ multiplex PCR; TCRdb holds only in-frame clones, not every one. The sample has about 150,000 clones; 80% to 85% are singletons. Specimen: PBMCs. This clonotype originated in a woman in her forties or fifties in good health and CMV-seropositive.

CDR3 amino acids: CASKERERIDTQYF. For the CDR3, the DNA is TGTGCCAGCAAGGAGCGGGAGAGGATAGATACGCAGTATTTT. The chain carries TRBV2 and TRBJ2-3, with 8 nucleotides matching TRBD2. V shed 7 bases, J shed 5 bases, and the junction held 8 bases outside the gene matches. The CDR3 is made up of 14 amino acids. Germline V CDR1 and CDR2: SNHLY, FYNNEI.